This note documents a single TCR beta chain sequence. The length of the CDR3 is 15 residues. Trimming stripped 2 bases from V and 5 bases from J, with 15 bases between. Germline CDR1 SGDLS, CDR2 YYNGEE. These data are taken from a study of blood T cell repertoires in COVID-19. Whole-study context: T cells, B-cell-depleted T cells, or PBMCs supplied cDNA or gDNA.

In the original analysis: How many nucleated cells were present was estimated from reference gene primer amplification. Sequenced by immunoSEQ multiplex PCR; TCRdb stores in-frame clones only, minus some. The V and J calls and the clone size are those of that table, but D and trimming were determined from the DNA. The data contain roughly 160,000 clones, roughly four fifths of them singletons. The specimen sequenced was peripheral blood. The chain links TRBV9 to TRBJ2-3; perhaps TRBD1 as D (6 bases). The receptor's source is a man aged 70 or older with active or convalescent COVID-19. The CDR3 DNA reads TGTGCCAGCAGCGTCTACAGGGTAGCAGGAGATACGCAGTATTTT. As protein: CASSVYRVAGDTQYF.